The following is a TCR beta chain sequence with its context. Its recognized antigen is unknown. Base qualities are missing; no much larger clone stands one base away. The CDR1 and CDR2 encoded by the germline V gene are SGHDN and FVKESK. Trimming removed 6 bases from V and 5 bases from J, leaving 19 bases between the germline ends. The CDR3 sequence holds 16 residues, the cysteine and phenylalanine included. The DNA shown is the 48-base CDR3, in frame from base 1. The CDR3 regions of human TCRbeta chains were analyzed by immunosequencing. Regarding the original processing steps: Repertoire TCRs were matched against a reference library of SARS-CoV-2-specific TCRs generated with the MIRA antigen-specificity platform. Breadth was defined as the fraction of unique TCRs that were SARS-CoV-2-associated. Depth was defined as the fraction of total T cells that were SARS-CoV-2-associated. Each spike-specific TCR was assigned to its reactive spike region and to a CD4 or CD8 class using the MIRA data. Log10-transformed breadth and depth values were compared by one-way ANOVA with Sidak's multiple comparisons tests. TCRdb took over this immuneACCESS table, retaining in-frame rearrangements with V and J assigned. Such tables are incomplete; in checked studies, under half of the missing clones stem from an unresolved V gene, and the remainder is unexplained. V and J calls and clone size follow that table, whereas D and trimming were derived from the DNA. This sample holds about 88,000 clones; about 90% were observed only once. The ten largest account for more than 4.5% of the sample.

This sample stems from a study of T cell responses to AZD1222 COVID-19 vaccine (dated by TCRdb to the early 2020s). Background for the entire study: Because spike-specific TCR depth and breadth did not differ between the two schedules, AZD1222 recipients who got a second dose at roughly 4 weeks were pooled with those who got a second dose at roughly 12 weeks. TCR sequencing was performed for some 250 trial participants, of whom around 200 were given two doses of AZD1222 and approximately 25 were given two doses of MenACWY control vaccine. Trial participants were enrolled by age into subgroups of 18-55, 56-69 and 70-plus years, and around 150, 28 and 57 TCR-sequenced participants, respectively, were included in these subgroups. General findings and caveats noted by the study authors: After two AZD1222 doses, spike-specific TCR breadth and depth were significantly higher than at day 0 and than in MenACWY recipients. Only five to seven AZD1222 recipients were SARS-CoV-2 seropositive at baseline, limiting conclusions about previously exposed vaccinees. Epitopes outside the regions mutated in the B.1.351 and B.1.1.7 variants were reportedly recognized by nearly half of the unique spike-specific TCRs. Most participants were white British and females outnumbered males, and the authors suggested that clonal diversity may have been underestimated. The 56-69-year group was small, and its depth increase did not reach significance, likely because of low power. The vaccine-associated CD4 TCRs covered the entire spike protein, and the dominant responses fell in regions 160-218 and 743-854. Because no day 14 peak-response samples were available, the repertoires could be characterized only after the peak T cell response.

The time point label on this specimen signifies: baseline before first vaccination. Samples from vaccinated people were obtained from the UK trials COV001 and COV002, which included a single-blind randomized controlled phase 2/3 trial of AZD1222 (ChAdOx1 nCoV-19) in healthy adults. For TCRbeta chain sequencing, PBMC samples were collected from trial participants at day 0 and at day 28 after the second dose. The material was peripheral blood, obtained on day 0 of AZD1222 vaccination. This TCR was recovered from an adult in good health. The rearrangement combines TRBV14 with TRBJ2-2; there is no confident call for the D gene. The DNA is TGTGCCAGCAGTGAAACCCCCATGCGATGGACCGGGGAGCTGTTTTTT. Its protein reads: CASSETPMRWTGELFF. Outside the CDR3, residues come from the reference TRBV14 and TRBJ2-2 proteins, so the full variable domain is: EAGVTQFPSHSVIEKGQTVTLRCDPISGHDNLYWYRRVMGKEIKFLLHFVKESKQDESGMPNNRFLAERTGGTYSTLKVQPAELEDSGVYFCASSETPMRWTGELFFGEGSRLTVL.